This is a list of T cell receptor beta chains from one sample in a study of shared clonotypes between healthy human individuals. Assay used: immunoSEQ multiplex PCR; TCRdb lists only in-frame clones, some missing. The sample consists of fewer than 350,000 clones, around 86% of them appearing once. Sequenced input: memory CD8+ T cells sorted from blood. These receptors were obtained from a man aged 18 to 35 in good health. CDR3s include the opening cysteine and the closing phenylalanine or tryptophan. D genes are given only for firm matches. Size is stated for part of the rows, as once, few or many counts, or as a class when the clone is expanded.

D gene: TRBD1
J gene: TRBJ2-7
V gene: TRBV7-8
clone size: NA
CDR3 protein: CASSKTGMGYEQYF
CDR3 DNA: TGTGCCAGCAGCAAGACAGGGATGGGCTACGAGCAGTACTTC

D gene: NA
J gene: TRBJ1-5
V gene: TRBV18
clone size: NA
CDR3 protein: CASSPLIGSPQHF
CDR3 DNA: TGTGCCAGCTCACCTTTAATAGGATCTCCCCAGCATTTT

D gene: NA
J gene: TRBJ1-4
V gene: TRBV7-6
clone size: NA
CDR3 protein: CASSFREYGATNEKLFF
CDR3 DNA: TGTGCCAGCAGCTTCAGGGAATACGGTGCAACTAATGAAAAACTGTTTTTT

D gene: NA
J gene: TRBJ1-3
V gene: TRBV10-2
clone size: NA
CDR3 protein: CASSGGPSGSGNTIYF
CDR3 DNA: TGCGCCAGCAGTGGGGGCCCAAGCGGCTCGGGAAACACCATATATTTT

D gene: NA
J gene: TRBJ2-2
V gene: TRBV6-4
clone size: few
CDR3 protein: CASSAGGIGELFF
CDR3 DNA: TGTGCCAGCAGTGCCGGAGGGATCGGGGAGCTGTTTTTT

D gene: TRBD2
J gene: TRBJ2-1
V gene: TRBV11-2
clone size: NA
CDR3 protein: CASSLGLAGFLGNEQFF
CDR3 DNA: TGTGCCAGCAGCTTAGGGCTAGCGGGTTTCCTGGGGAATGAGCAGTTCTTC

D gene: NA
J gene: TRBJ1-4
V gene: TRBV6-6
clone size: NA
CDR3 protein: CASISWEEKLFF
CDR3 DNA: TGTGCCAGCATCTCTTGGGAGGAAAAACTGTTTTTT

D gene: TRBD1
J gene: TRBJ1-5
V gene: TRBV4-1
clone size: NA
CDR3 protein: CASSQGGQGTYSNQPQHF
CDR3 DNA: TGCGCCAGCAGCCAAGGGGGACAGGGCACTTATAGCAATCAGCCCCAGCATTTT

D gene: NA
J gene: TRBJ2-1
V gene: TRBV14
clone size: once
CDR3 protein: CASSQVPGSHNEQFF
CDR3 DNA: TGTGCCAGCAGCCAAGTACCAGGTTCTCACAATGAGCAGTTCTTC

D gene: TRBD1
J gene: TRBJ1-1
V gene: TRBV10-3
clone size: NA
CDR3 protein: CAPRDRYTEAFF
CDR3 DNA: TGTGCCCCCAGGGACAGATACACTGAAGCTTTCTTT

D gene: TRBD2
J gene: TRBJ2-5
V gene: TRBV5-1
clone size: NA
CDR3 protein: CASRPRIAGEVQETQYF
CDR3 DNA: TGCGCCAGCAGACCGAGGATAGCGGGAGAGGTTCAAGAGACCCAGTACTTC

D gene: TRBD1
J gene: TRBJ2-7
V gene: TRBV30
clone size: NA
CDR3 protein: CAWSTGEGYEQYF
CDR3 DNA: TGTGCCTGGTCGACAGGGGAAGGCTACGAGCAGTACTTC

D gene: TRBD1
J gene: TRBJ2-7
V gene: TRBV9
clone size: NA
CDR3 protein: CASSLPGQASYEQYF
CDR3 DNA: TGTGCCAGCAGTTTACCGGGACAGGCGTCCTACGAGCAGTACTTC

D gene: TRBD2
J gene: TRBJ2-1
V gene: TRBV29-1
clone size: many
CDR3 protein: CSVEGLAESKSSYNEQFF
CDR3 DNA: TGCAGCGTTGAGGGACTAGCGGAATCAAAGAGCTCCTACAATGAGCAGTTCTTC

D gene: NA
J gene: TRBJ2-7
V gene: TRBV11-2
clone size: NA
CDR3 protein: CASSLVGGGRGEQYF
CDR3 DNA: TGTGCCAGCAGCTTAGTCGGCGGTGGACGAGGAGAGCAGTACTTC

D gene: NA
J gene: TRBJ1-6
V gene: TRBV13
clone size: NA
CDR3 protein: CASSPLPNWDSPLHF
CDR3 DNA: TGTGCCAGCAGCCCTCTACCTAACTGGGATTCACCCCTCCACTTT

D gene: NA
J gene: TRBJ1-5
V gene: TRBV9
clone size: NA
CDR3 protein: CASSALFSGWGNQPQHF
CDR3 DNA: TGTGCCAGCAGCGCCCTCTTTTCGGGTTGGGGCAATCAGCCCCAGCATTTT

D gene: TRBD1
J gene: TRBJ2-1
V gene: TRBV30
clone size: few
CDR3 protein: CAWNGDRGISEQFF
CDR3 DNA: TGTGCCTGGAACGGGGACAGGGGAATATCTGAGCAGTTCTTC

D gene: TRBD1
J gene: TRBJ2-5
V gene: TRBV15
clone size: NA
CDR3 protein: CATSRDRGLGETQYF
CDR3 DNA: TGTGCCACCAGCAGAGACAGGGGGCTGGGAGAGACCCAGTACTTC

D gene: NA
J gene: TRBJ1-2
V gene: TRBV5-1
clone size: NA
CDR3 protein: CASSLLGEDYGYTF
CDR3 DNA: TGCGCCAGCAGCTTGTTGGGGGAGGACTATGGCTACACCTTC

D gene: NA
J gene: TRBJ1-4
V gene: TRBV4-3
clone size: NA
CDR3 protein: CASSPTRETNEKLFF
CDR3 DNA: TGCGCCAGCAGCCCGACCCGCGAGACTAATGAAAAACTGTTTTTT

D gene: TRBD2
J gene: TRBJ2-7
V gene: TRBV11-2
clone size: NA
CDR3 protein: CASRGTSGLREQYF
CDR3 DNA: TGTGCCAGTAGGGGGACTAGCGGTTTGAGGGAGCAGTACTTC

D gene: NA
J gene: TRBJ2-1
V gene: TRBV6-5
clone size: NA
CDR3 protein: CASSSEDSSYNEQFF
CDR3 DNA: TGTGCCAGCAGTTCCGAGGACAGCTCCTACAATGAGCAGTTCTTC

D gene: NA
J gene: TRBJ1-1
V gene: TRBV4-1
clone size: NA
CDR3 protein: CASGWGNTEAFF
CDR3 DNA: TGCGCCAGCGGGTGGGGGAACACTGAAGCTTTCTTT

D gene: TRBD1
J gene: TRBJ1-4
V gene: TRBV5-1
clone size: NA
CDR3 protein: CASSSHPGQGNEKLFF
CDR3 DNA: TGCGCCAGCAGCTCCCATCCGGGACAGGGTAATGAAAAACTGTTTTTT

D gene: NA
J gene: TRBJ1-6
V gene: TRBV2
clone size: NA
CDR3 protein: CASSESPGAFSYNSPLHF
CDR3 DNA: TGTGCCAGCAGTGAAAGCCCAGGGGCGTTCTCCTATAATTCACCCCTCCACTTT

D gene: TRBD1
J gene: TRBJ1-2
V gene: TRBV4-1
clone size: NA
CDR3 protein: CASSQEKTGTYGYTF
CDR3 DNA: TGCGCCAGCAGCCAAGAAAAGACAGGGACCTATGGCTACACCTTC

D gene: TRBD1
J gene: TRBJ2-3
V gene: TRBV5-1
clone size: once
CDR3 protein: CASSSYWDRHTDTQYF
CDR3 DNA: TGCGCCAGCAGCTCGTACTGGGACAGGCACACAGATACGCAGTATTTT

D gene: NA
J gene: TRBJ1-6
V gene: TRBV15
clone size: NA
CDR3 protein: CATSGPSSYNSPLHF
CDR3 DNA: TGTGCCACCAGCGGACCGAGCTCCTATAATTCACCCCTCCACTTT

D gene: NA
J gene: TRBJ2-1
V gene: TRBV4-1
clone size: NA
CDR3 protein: CASSQDWAEQFF
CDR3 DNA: TGCGCCAGCAGCCAAGATTGGGCGGAGCAGTTCTTC

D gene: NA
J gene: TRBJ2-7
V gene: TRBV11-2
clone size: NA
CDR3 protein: CASSLGTPLEQYF
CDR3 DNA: TGTGCCAGCAGCCTAGGGACCCCACTCGAGCAGTACTTC

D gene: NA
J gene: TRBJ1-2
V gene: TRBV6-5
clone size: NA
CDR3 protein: CASSPTENYGYTF
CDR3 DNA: TGTGCCAGCAGTCCGACAGAGAACTATGGCTACACCTTC

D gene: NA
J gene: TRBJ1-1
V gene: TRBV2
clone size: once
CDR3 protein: CASSVKSEAFF
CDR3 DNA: TGTGCCAGCAGTGTCAAGAGTGAAGCTTTCTTT

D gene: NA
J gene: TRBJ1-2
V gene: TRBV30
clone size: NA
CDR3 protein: CAWSPGHVYGYTF
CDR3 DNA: TGTGCCTGGAGTCCGGGACACGTCTATGGCTACACCTTC

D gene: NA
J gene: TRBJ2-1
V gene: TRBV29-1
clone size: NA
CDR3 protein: CSVYPPAGSNNEQFF
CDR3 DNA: TGCAGCGTTTACCCACCCGCCGGGAGCAACAATGAGCAGTTCTTC

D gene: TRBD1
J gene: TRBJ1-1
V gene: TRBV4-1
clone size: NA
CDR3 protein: CASGDRGRAFF
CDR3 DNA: TGCGCCAGCGGAGACAGGGGGAGGGCTTTCTTT

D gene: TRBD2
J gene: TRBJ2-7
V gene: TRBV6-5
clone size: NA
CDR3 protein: CASSYPGLAGENEQYF
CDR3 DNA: TGTGCCAGCAGTTACCCCGGACTAGCGGGAGAAAACGAGCAGTACTTC

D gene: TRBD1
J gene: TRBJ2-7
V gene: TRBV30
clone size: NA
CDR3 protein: CAWSPGQGDPYEQYF
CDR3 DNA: TGTGCCTGGAGCCCGGGACAGGGGGATCCCTACGAGCAGTACTTC

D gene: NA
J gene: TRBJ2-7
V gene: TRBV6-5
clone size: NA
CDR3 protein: CASSFTKGLYEQYF
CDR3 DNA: TGTGCCAGCAGTTTCACCAAAGGGCTCTACGAGCAGTACTTC

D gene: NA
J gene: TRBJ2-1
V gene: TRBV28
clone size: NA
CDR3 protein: CASSPFFGGAPGNEQFF
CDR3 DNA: TGTGCCAGCAGTCCTTTCTTCGGAGGCGCCCCGGGGAATGAGCAGTTCTTC

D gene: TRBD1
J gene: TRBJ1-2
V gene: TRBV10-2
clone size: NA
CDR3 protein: CASSESGQPGGGYTF
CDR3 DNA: TGCGCCAGCAGTGAGTCGGGACAGCCGGGAGGTGGCTACACCTTC

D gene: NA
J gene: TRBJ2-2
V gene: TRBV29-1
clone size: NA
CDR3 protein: CSALAATGELFF
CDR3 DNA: TGCAGCGCCCTAGCTGCGACCGGGGAGCTGTTTTTT

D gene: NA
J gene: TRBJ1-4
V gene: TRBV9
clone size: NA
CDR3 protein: CASSVGDSRNEKLFF
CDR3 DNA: TGTGCCAGCAGCGTAGGTGACAGTAGGAATGAAAAACTGTTTTTT

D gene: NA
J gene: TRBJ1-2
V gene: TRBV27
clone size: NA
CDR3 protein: CASSLSSAGLNYGYTF
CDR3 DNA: TGTGCCAGCAGTTTATCATCGGCAGGGCTGAACTATGGCTACACCTTC

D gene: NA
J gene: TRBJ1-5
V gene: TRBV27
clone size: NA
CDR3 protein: CASSFLGRDGNQPQHF
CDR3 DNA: TGTGCCAGCAGTTTTTTGGGCAGGGACGGCAATCAGCCCCAGCATTTT

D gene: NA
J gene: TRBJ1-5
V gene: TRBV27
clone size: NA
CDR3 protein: CARGSYVGNQPQHF
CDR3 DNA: TGTGCCAGAGGGAGTTACGTCGGGAATCAGCCCCAGCATTTT

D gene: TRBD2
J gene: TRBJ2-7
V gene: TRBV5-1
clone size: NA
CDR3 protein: CASSLSLGGGLLYEQYF
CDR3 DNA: TGCGCCAGCAGCTTGTCTCTTGGCGGGGGGCTCTTATACGAGCAGTACTTC

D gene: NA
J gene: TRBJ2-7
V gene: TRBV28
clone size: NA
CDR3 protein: CASSLSGGSYEQYF
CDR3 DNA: TGTGCCAGCAGTTTATCTGGGGGCTCCTACGAGCAGTACTTC